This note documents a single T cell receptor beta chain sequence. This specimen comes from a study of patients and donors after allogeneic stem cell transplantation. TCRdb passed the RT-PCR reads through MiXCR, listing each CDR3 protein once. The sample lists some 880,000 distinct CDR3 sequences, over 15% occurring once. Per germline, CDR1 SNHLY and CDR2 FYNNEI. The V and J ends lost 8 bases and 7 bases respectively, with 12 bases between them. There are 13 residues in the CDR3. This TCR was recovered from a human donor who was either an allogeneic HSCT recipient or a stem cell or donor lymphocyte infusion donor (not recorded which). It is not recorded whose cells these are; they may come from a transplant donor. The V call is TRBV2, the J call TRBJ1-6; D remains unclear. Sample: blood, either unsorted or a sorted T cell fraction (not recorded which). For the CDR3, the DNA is TGTGCCAGCGCTGAGATTGGGAATTCACCCCTCCACTTT. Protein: CASAEIGNSPLHF.